The T cell receptor beta chain described here comes from a study of graft-versus-host responses after intestinal transplantation. In the study overall: Anti-thymocyte globulin induction, then tacrolimus and steroids for two to four years, went to all recipients.

Trimming shortened V by 0 bases and J by 7 bases, and 18 bases separated the two germline ends. Germline V gene lookup returns CDR1 KGHSH and CDR2 LQKENI. The CDR3 totals 17 residues. Generated by immunoSEQ multiplex PCR, the TCRdb table keeps only in-frame clones and is missing some. Of more than 95,000 clones in the sample, about 88% were seen once. Study-level findings and limits: Allografts carried high graft-versus-host to host-versus-graft clonal ratios in patients having graft-donor T cell macrochimerism. GvH clones appeared in recipient marrow, some first in ileum or blood.

Notes on this clone: Its antigen remains unidentified.

This receptor was obtained from a human donor who received an intestinal transplant. The rearrangement joins TRBV18 to TRBJ2-2; D tentatively reads TRBD1 or TRBD2 (5 bases each). The source was unstimulated CD4+ T cells sorted from spleen or lymph node cells, collected before intestinal transplant. CDR3 protein: CASSPPGRIVTGGELFF. CDR3 bases: TGTGCCAGCTCACCACCGGGACGTATCGTTACGGGCGGGGAGCTGTTTTTT.